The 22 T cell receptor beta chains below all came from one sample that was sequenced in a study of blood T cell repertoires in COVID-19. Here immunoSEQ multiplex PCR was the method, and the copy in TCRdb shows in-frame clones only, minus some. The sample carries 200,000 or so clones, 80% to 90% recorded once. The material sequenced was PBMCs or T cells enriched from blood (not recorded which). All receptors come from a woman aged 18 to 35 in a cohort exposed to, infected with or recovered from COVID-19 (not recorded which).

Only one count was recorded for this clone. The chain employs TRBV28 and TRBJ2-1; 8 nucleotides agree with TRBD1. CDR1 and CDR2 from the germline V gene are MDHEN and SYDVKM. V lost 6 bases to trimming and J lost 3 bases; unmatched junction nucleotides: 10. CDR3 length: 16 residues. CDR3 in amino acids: CASSRQGRRNYNEQFF. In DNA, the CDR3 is TGTGCCAGCAGCCGACAGGGGCGCAGAAACTACAATGAGCAGTTCTTC.

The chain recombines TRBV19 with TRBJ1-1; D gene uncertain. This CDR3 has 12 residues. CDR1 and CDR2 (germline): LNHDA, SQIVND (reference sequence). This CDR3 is CASGELNTEAFF. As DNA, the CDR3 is TGTGCTAGCGGGGAGTTGAACACTGAAGCTTTCTTT.

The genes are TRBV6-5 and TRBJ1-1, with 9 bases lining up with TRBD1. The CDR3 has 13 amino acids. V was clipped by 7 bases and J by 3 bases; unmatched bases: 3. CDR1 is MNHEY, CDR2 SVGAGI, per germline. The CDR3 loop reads CASTRQGDTEAFF. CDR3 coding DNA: TGTGCCAGCACAAGACAGGGGGACACTGAAGCTTTCTTT.

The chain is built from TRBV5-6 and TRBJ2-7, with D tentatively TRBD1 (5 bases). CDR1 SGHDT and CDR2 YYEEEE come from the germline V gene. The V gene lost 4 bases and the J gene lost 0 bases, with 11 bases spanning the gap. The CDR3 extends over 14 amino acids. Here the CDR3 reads CASSDDSYSYEQYF. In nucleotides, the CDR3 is TGTGCCAGCAGCGACGACAGCTACTCCTACGAGCAGTACTTC.

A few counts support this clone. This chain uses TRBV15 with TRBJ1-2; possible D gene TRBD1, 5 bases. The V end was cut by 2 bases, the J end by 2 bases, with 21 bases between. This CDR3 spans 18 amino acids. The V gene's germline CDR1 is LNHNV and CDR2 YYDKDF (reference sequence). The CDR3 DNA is TGTGCCACCAGCAGAACGGGACTAGTGCGGACTTCGAACTATGGCTACACCTTC. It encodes CATSRTGLVRTSNYGYTF. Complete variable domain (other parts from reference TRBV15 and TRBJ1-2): DAMVIQNPRYQVTQFGKPVTLSCSQTLNHNVMYWYQQKSSQAPKLLFHYYDKDFNNEADTPDNFQSRRPNTSFCFLDIRSPGLGDTAMYLCATSRTGLVRTSNYGYTFGSGTRLTVV.

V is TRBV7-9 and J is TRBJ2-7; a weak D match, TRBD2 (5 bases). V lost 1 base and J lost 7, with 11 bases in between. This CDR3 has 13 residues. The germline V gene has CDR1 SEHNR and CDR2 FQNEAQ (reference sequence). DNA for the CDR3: TGTGCCAGCAGCTTAGGTCGGACTGGTGAGCAGTACTTC. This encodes CASSLGRTGEQYF.

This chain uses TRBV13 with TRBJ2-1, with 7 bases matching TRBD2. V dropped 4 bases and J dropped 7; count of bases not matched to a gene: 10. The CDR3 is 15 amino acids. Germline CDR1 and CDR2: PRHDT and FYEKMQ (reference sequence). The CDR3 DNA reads TGTGCCAGCAGCTCCACTTGGCTAGCGGAAAATGAGCAGTTCTTC. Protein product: CASSSTWLAENEQFF.

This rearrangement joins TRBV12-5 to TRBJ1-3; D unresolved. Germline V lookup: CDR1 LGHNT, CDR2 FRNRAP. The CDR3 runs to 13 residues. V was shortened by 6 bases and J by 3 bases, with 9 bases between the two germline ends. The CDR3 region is CASGPAYGNTIYF. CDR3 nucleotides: TGTGCTAGTGGCCCCGCCTATGGAAACACCATATATTTT.

CDR3 protein: CASSLYRDLNTIYF. The CDR3 DNA is TGTGCCAGCAGTTTATACAGGGATCTAAACACCATATATTTT. The J gene is TRBJ1-3, the V gene TRBV3-1 (or the pseudogene TRBV3-2); a possible D gene is TRBD1 (6 bases). In germline, CDR1 is LGHDT, CDR2 YNNKEL (reference sequence). The CDR3 sequence is 14 residues long. The V gene lost 6 bases and the J gene lost 6 bases, with 15 bases spanning the gap.

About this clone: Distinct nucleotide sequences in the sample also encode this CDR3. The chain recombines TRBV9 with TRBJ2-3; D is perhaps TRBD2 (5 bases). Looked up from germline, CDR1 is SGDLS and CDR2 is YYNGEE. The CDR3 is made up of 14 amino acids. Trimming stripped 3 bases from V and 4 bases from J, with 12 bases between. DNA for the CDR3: TGTGCCAGCAGCGCCGGAGGTGGACCAGATACGCAGTATTTT. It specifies CASSAGGGPDTQYF.

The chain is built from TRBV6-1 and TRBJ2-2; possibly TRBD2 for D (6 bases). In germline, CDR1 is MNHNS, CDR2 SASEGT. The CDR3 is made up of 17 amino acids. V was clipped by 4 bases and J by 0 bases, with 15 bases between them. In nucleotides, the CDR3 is TGTGCCAGCAGTGCCCGGGGAGGAGGGGCGAACACCGGGGAGCTGTTTTTT. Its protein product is CASSARGGGANTGELFF.

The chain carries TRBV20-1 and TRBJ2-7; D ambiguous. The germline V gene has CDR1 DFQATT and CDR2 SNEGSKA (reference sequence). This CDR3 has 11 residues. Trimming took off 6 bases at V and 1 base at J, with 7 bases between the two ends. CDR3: CSAGRSYEQYF. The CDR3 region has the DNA TGCAGTGCGGGCAGATCCTACGAGCAGTACTTC.

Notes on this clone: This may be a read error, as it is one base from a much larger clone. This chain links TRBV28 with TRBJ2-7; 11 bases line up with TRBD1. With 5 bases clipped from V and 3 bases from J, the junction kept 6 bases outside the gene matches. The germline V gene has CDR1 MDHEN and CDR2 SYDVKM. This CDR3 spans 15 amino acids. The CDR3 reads CASSESGTGGYEQYF. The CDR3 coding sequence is TGTGCCAGCAGTGAATCCGGGACAGGGGGCTACGAGCAGTACTTC.

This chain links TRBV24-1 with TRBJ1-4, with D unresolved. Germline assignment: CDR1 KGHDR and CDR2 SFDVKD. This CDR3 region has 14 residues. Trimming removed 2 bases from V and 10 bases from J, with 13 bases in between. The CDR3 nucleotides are TGTGCCACCAGTGATTCCCGAGAAATCGGAAAACTGTTTTTT. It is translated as CATSDSREIGKLFF.

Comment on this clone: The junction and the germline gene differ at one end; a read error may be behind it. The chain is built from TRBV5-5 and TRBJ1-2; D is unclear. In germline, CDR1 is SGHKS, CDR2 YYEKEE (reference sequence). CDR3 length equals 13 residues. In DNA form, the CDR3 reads TGTGCCAGCAGCTTGGATCGAGCGGCCGGGCCTTACTTC. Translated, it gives CASSLDRAAGPYF.

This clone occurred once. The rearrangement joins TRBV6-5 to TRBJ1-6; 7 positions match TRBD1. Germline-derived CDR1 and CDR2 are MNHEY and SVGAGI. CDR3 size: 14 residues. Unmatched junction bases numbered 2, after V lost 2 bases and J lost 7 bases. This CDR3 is CASSYGTENSPLHF. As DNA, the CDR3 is TGTGCCAGCAGTTACGGGACAGAGAATTCACCCCTCCACTTT.

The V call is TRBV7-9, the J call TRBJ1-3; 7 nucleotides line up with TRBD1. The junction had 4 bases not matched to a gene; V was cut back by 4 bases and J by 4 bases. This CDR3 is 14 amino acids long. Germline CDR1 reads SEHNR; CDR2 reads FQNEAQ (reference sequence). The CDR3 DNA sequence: TGTGCCAGCAGCTCCACAGGGGACGGAAACACCATATATTTT. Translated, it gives CASSSTGDGNTIYF.

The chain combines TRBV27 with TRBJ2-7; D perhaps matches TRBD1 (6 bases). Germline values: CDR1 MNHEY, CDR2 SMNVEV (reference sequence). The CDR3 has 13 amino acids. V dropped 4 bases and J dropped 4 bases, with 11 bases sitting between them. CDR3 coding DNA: TGTGCCAGCAGTTCAGGGGCTGTATACGAGCAGTACTTC. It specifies CASSSGAVYEQYF.

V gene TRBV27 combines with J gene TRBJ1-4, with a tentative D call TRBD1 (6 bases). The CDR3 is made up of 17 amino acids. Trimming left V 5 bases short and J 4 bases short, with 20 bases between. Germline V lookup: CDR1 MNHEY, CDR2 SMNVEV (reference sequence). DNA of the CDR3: TGTGCCAGCAGTCCTGGGGAGGGGGGACTTTTTAATGAAAAACTGTTTTTT. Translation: CASSPGEGGLFNEKLFF.

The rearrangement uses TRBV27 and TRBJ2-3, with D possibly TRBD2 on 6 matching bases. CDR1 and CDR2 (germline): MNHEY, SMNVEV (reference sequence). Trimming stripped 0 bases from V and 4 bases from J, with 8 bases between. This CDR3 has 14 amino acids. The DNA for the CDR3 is TGTGCCAGCAGTTTATCGGAGGGCGCAGATACGCAGTATTTT. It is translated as CASSLSEGADTQYF.

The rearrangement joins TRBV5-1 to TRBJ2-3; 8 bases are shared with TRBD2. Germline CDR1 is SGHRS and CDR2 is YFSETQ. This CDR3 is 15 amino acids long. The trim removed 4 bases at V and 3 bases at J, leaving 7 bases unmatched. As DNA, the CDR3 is TGCGCCAGCAGCCGTGGACTAGCCCGTACAGATACGCAGTATTTT. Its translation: CASSRGLARTDTQYF.

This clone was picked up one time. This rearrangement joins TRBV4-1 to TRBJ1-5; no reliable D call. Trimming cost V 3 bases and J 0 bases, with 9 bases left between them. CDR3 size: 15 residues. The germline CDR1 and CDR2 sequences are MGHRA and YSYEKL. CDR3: CASSQGEFSNQPQHF. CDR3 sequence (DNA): TGCGCCAGCAGCCAGGGAGAGTTTAGCAATCAGCCCCAGCATTTT.